The 11 T cell receptor beta chains below all came from one sample that was sequenced in a study of cytomegalovirus exposure and HLA in healthy donors. PCR involved 60 Vbeta and 13 Jbeta primers. The repertoire was sequenced with immunoSEQ multiplex PCR; TCRdb's copy has only in-frame clones and lacks some. Among fewer than 110,000 clones listed, about 74% were seen once. Sequencing input: PBMCs. The source of these receptors is a woman between 40 and 50 years old in good health and CMV-seropositive.

A word on this clone: The sample carries other DNA sequences with the same CDR3. The chain has TRBV19 and TRBJ2-3, with 8 bases aligning to TRBD2. This CDR3 comprises 14 residues. J lost 5 bases, V lost 1 base, and 2 bases had no gene match. CDR1 LNHDA and CDR2 SQIVND come from the germline V gene (reference sequence). Here the CDR3 reads CASSIAGGLDTQYF. The CDR3 bases are TGTGCCAGTAGTATAGCGGGGGGGTTAGATACGCAGTATTTT.

The chain is built from TRBV4-3 and TRBJ1-1, with 7 bases lining up with TRBD1. J lost 3 bases, V lost 4 bases, and 2 bases had no gene match. CDR3 length equals 13 residues. Germline V gene sequence: CDR1 LGHNA, CDR2 YSLEER. Here the CDR3 DNA reads TGCGCCAGCAGCCGCGACAGGGACACTGAAGCTTTCTTT. This gives the protein CASSRDRDTEAFF.

The chain links TRBV27 to TRBJ2-3; 8 bases are shared with TRBD2. Germline V gene data show CDR1 as MNHEY and CDR2 as SMNVEV (reference sequence). With V trimmed by 0 bases and J by 0 bases, 5 bases remained unmatched. The CDR3 covers 17 residues. The CDR3 DNA is TGTGCCAGCAGTTTATCGGGCGGGGGGTACAGCACAGATACGCAGTATTTT. It codes for CASSLSGGGYSTDTQYF.

This clone has a single count. The chain recombines TRBV5-4 with TRBJ1-2; no clear D. Germline loops: CDR1 SGHNT, CDR2 YYREEE (reference sequence). Trimming stripped 2 bases from V and 4 bases from J, with 9 bases between. The CDR3 contains 13 residues. The CDR3 DNA reads TGTGCCAGCAGCTTTGAGGACTTCTATGGCTACACCTTC. This gives the protein CASSFEDFYGYTF.

The rearrangement uses TRBV5-1 and TRBJ2-1, with 8 bases fitting TRBD2. This CDR3 has 15 residues. The ends lost 0 bases at V and 10 bases at J; junction bases unmatched: 9. The germline CDR1 and CDR2 sequences are SGHRS and YFSETQ. CDR3 loop: CASSLVASGGREQFF. The CDR3, as DNA: TGCGCCAGCAGCTTGGTAGCCTCCGGCGGGAGGGAGCAGTTCTTC.

J is TRBJ1-2 and V is TRBV6-5; no definite D call. Germline CDR1 MNHEY, CDR2 SVGAGI. The V end lost 0 bases, the J end lost 8 bases, and 7 bases lay between the germline ends. CDR3 length: 12 amino acids. CDR3 DNA: TGTGCCAGCAGTTACTCGCGGAGCGGCTACACCTTC. Translation: CASSYSRSGYTF.

CDR3 residues: CASSAGQGISPLHF. CDR3 nucleotides: TGTGCCAGCAGTGCGGGACAGGGTATCTCACCCCTCCACTTT. The chain has TRBV2 and TRBJ1-6; 9 bases fit TRBD1. V shed 4 bases, J shed 10 bases, and the junction held 5 bases outside the gene matches. This CDR3 contains 14 residues. In germline, CDR1 is SNHLY, CDR2 FYNNEI.

CDR3 nucleotide sequence: TGTGCCAGCAGCCGGTCGGGGAGGGCCGGGGAGCTGTTTTTT. The encoded protein is CASSRSGRAGELFF. The V call is TRBV6-5, the J call TRBJ2-2; TRBD2 aligns across 7 bases. Germline V CDR1 and CDR2: MNHEY, SVGAGI. The CDR3 consists of 14 residues. Losses at the gene ends were 6 bases for V and 6 bases for J; bases not matched to a gene: 7.

The gene calls are TRBV2 and TRBJ1-1, with 8 positions matching TRBD1. Germline CDR1 reads SNHLY; CDR2 reads FYNNEI. The J segment lost 3 bases and the V segment lost 7 bases, leaving 10 bases of the junction unmatched. This CDR3 region has 15 residues. The CDR3 DNA follows: TGTGCCAGCACCGACAGGGGCCAGGGTGACACTGAAGCTTTCTTT. Translation gives CASTDRGQGDTEAFF.

The V call is TRBV7-2, the J call TRBJ1-1; possibly TRBD1 for D (6 bases). The CDR3 is made up of 14 amino acids. Germline assignment: CDR1 SGHTA and CDR2 FQGNSA. The V and J ends lost 5 bases and 3 bases respectively, with 13 bases between them. CDR3 sequence: CASSARQDYTEAFF. DNA of the CDR3: TGTGCCAGCAGCGCGCGACAGGACTACACTGAAGCTTTCTTT.

The chain employs TRBV12-5 and TRBJ1-6; D not resolved. Germline lookup yields CDR1 LGHNT and CDR2 FRNRAP. With 1 base removed from V and 9 bases from J, the gap between germline ends came to 10 bases. CDR3 length: 14 residues. In DNA, the CDR3 is TGTGCTAGTGGTTTGGGACATAAAGGTTCACCCCTCCACTTT. As protein: CASGLGHKGSPLHF.